The rows below give T cell receptor beta chains drawn from one sample of a study of CD4 T cells in relation to SARS-CoV-2 and coronaviruses. The protocol was immunoSEQ multiplex PCR, while the TCRdb copy is restricted to in-frame clones and leaves out a portion. The sample has 58,000 or so clones, around 90% seen once. The sequenced material came from naive CD4+ T cells from PBMCs. The receptors here all came from an adult with COVID-19. Both conserved end residues are part of each CDR3. Fields, in order: D gene, J gene, V gene, clone size, CDR3 protein, CDR3 DNA. A D gene is named only where the DNA matches it firmly. The size entry is marked missing in some rows and otherwise reads once, few, many or a size class.

D gene: TRBD2
J gene: TRBJ2-7
V gene: TRBV7-6
clone size: NA
CDR3 protein: CASSLRLAGYYEQYF
CDR3 DNA: TGTGCCAGCAGCTTAAGACTAGCGGGATACTACGAGCAGTACTTC

D gene: NA
J gene: TRBJ2-2
V gene: TRBV7-9
clone size: NA
CDR3 protein: CASSPLPTGENTGELFF
CDR3 DNA: TGTGCCAGCAGCCCCCTACCTACAGGTGAAAACACCGGGGAGCTGTTTTTT

D gene: TRBD1
J gene: TRBJ1-2
V gene: TRBV28
clone size: NA
CDR3 protein: CASSPPRDRFIGYTF
CDR3 DNA: TGTGCCAGCAGTCCCCCCCGGGACAGATTTATAGGCTACACCTTC

D gene: TRBD1
J gene: TRBJ2-1
V gene: TRBV6-5
clone size: NA
CDR3 protein: CASHAGTGTRDEQFF
CDR3 DNA: TGTGCCAGCCACGCCGGGACAGGGACTCGTGATGAGCAGTTCTTC

D gene: TRBD2
J gene: TRBJ2-2
V gene: TRBV19
clone size: NA
CDR3 protein: CAKTTSGENTGELFF
CDR3 DNA: TGTGCCAAAACGACTAGCGGAGAGAACACCGGGGAGCTGTTTTTT

D gene: NA
J gene: TRBJ2-7
V gene: TRBV4-1
clone size: NA
CDR3 protein: CASSPLGLPYEQYF
CDR3 DNA: TGCGCCAGCAGCCCCCTAGGGTTACCCTACGAGCAGTACTTC

D gene: NA
J gene: TRBJ2-3
V gene: TRBV5-6
clone size: NA
CDR3 protein: CASSGRGPTDTQYF
CDR3 DNA: TGTGCCAGCAGCGGCCGGGGGCCCACAGATACGCAGTATTTT

D gene: TRBD2
J gene: TRBJ2-6
V gene: TRBV6-5
clone size: NA
CDR3 protein: CANGGTGANVLTF
CDR3 DNA: TGTGCCAACGGGGGGACCGGGGCCAACGTCCTGACTTTC

D gene: TRBD1
J gene: TRBJ1-2
V gene: TRBV12-3/TRBV12-4
clone size: NA
CDR3 protein: CASSSHNRGGYTF
CDR3 DNA: TGTGCCAGCAGTTCGCACAACAGGGGCGGCTACACCTTC

D gene: NA
J gene: TRBJ1-1
V gene: TRBV10-3
clone size: NA
CDR3 protein: CAIRWQGINTEAFF
CDR3 DNA: TGTGCCATCAGGTGGCAGGGTATAAACACTGAAGCTTTCTTT

D gene: NA
J gene: TRBJ2-5
V gene: TRBV5-1
clone size: NA
CDR3 protein: CASSLAGRDQETQYF
CDR3 DNA: TGCGCCAGCAGCTTGGCCGGGCGGGACCAAGAGACCCAGTACTTC

D gene: NA
J gene: TRBJ2-1
V gene: TRBV6-6
clone size: NA
CDR3 protein: CASKRSGSDNEQFF
CDR3 DNA: TGTGCCAGCAAGCGGTCTGGGTCTGACAATGAGCAGTTCTTC

D gene: TRBD1
J gene: TRBJ2-7
V gene: TRBV6-5
clone size: NA
CDR3 protein: CASSYSNRGNEQYF
CDR3 DNA: TGTGCCAGCAGTTACTCGAACAGGGGAAACGAGCAGTACTTC

D gene: NA
J gene: TRBJ2-2
V gene: TRBV6-4
clone size: few
CDR3 protein: CASSTQTNTGELFF
CDR3 DNA: TGTGCCAGCAGTACGCAAACGAACACCGGGGAGCTGTTTTTT

D gene: TRBD2
J gene: TRBJ2-3
V gene: TRBV3-1/TRBV3-2
clone size: NA
CDR3 protein: CASSQDLPSTSGSLDTQYF
CDR3 DNA: TGTGCCAGCAGCCAAGATCTCCCATCCACTAGCGGGAGCTTAGATACGCAGTATTTT

D gene: TRBD2
J gene: TRBJ2-5
V gene: TRBV3-1/TRBV3-2
clone size: NA
CDR3 protein: CASSQAGLAGSETQYF
CDR3 DNA: TGTGCCAGCAGCCAGGCGGGACTAGCGGGATCAGAGACCCAGTACTTC

D gene: NA
J gene: TRBJ2-5
V gene: TRBV5-1
clone size: NA
CDR3 protein: CASSLFPWETQYF
CDR3 DNA: TGCGCCAGCAGCTTGTTTCCTTGGGAGACCCAGTACTTC

D gene: TRBD1
J gene: TRBJ1-5
V gene: TRBV15
clone size: NA
CDR3 protein: CATSRGQVNQPQHF
CDR3 DNA: TGTGCCACCAGCAGGGGACAGGTGAACCAGCCCCAGCATTTT

D gene: NA
J gene: TRBJ2-1
V gene: TRBV27
clone size: NA
CDR3 protein: CASSLAGNNEQFF
CDR3 DNA: TGTGCCAGCAGTTTAGCCGGGAACAATGAGCAGTTCTTC

D gene: TRBD2
J gene: TRBJ2-1
V gene: TRBV3-1/TRBV3-2
clone size: once
CDR3 protein: CASKGLAGSDEQFF
CDR3 DNA: TGTGCCAGCAAGGGACTAGCGGGATCGGATGAGCAGTTCTTC

D gene: NA
J gene: TRBJ1-3
V gene: TRBV9
clone size: few
CDR3 protein: CASSSSVSSGNTIYF
CDR3 DNA: TGTGCCAGCAGCTCCAGCGTGAGCTCTGGAAACACCATATATTTT

D gene: NA
J gene: TRBJ2-1
V gene: TRBV15
clone size: NA
CDR3 protein: CATSRESIGRGYNEQFF
CDR3 DNA: TGTGCCACCAGCAGAGAATCAATCGGGAGAGGTTACAATGAGCAGTTCTTC

D gene: TRBD1
J gene: TRBJ2-6
V gene: TRBV2
clone size: NA
CDR3 protein: CASRGMRKGAYSGANVLTF
CDR3 DNA: TGTGCCAGCAGGGGGATGAGAAAGGGGGCGTATTCTGGGGCCAACGTCCTGACTTTC

D gene: NA
J gene: TRBJ2-3
V gene: TRBV7-3
clone size: NA
CDR3 protein: CASSLLAGTDTQYF
CDR3 DNA: TGTGCCAGCAGCTTACTGGCGGGCACAGATACGCAGTATTTT

D gene: NA
J gene: TRBJ2-1
V gene: TRBV28
clone size: NA
CDR3 protein: CASSLTTGGYNEQFF
CDR3 DNA: TGTGCCAGCAGTTTGACTACCGGAGGCTACAATGAGCAGTTCTTC

D gene: NA
J gene: TRBJ2-7
V gene: TRBV21-1
clone size: NA
CDR3 protein: CATGLACFPTREQYF
CDR3 DNA: TGTGCAACGGGACTAGCCTGTTTCCCTACGCGGGAGCAGTACTTC

D gene: TRBD1
J gene: TRBJ2-7
V gene: TRBV19
clone size: NA
CDR3 protein: CASSIGTGSYEQYF
CDR3 DNA: TGTGCCAGTAGTATCGGGACAGGGTCCTACGAGCAGTACTTC

D gene: NA
J gene: TRBJ1-6
V gene: TRBV5-4
clone size: few
CDR3 protein: CASRPAGLNSPLHF
CDR3 DNA: TGTGCCAGCAGACCAGCCGGGCTGAATTCACCCCTCCACTTT

D gene: TRBD2
J gene: TRBJ2-7
V gene: TRBV7-2
clone size: once
CDR3 protein: CASSLFGQTSGVTYEQYF
CDR3 DNA: TGTGCCAGCAGCTTATTCGGGCAGACTAGCGGGGTTACCTACGAGCAGTACTTC

D gene: NA
J gene: TRBJ1-5
V gene: TRBV20-1
clone size: NA
CDR3 protein: CSASLRYSNQPQHF
CDR3 DNA: TGCAGTGCTAGTCTCAGGTATAGCAATCAGCCCCAGCATTTT

D gene: NA
J gene: TRBJ2-7
V gene: TRBV7-9
clone size: NA
CDR3 protein: CASSSTHAPLYEQYF
CDR3 DNA: TGTGCCAGCAGCTCCACCCATGCCCCTCTCTACGAGCAGTACTTC

D gene: NA
J gene: TRBJ2-6
V gene: TRBV7-2
clone size: once
CDR3 protein: CASSSTRASLGANVLTF
CDR3 DNA: TGTGCCAGCAGCTCGACCCGGGCCAGTTTGGGGGCCAACGTCCTGACTTTC

D gene: NA
J gene: TRBJ1-1
V gene: TRBV7-2
clone size: NA
CDR3 protein: CASSPGTIPYEAFF
CDR3 DNA: TGTGCCAGCAGCCCAGGGACAATCCCGTATGAAGCTTTCTTT

D gene: NA
J gene: TRBJ2-6
V gene: TRBV28
clone size: NA
CDR3 protein: CASSLRQGRGGANVLTF
CDR3 DNA: TGTGCCAGCAGTTTACGCCAGGGGCGCGGTGGGGCCAACGTCCTGACTTTC

D gene: TRBD1
J gene: TRBJ2-7
V gene: TRBV6-5
clone size: NA
CDR3 protein: CASSSLRDRDYEQYF
CDR3 DNA: TGTGCCAGCAGTTCTCTCCGGGACAGGGACTACGAGCAGTACTTC

D gene: NA
J gene: TRBJ1-5
V gene: TRBV18
clone size: NA
CDR3 protein: CASSTAGTISNQPQHF
CDR3 DNA: TGTGCCAGCTCAACCGCCGGGACCATAAGCAATCAGCCCCAGCATTTT

D gene: TRBD2
J gene: TRBJ2-7
V gene: TRBV20-1
clone size: NA
CDR3 protein: CSASSSLAGTYEQYF
CDR3 DNA: TGCAGTGCTAGTTCCTCGCTAGCGGGCACCTACGAGCAGTACTTC

D gene: NA
J gene: TRBJ2-5
V gene: TRBV18
clone size: NA
CDR3 protein: CASSPNGQRQETQYF
CDR3 DNA: TGTGCCAGCTCACCAAATGGCCAGAGACAAGAGACCCAGTACTTC

D gene: TRBD2
J gene: TRBJ2-3
V gene: TRBV29-1
clone size: NA
CDR3 protein: CSVTAGEREGGTDTQYF
CDR3 DNA: TGCAGCGTCACTGCGGGGGAGCGGGAGGGCGGCACAGATACGCAGTATTTT

D gene: NA
J gene: TRBJ1-2
V gene: TRBV5-1
clone size: NA
CDR3 protein: CASSPVGDGYTF
CDR3 DNA: TGCGCCAGCAGCCCGGTCGGCGATGGCTACACCTTC

D gene: NA
J gene: TRBJ2-1
V gene: TRBV5-6
clone size: NA
CDR3 protein: CASSPMGKGRNEQFF
CDR3 DNA: TGTGCCAGCAGCCCCATGGGTAAGGGGCGGAATGAGCAGTTCTTC

D gene: NA
J gene: TRBJ2-7
V gene: TRBV4-1
clone size: NA
CDR3 protein: CASSQDRGYLSYEQYF
CDR3 DNA: TGCGCCAGCAGCCAAGATCGCGGCTACCTCTCCTACGAGCAGTACTTC

D gene: NA
J gene: TRBJ2-3
V gene: TRBV28
clone size: NA
CDR3 protein: CASSLLIDTQYF
CDR3 DNA: TGTGCCAGCAGTTTATTGATAGATACGCAGTATTTT

D gene: NA
J gene: TRBJ1-1
V gene: TRBV3-1/TRBV3-2
clone size: NA
CDR3 protein: CASSAAIGGVTEAFF
CDR3 DNA: TGTGCCAGCAGCGCCGCGATCGGGGGGGTTACTGAAGCTTTCTTT

D gene: NA
J gene: TRBJ2-6
V gene: TRBV10-2
clone size: NA
CDR3 protein: CASSESLFRTSSGANVLTF
CDR3 DNA: TGCGCCAGCAGTGAGAGTCTTTTTAGAACTAGCTCTGGGGCCAACGTCCTGACTTTC

D gene: NA
J gene: TRBJ2-3
V gene: TRBV20-1
clone size: NA
CDR3 protein: CSASDPSIPDTQYF
CDR3 DNA: TGCAGTGCTAGTGATCCCAGTATCCCAGATACGCAGTATTTT

D gene: NA
J gene: TRBJ2-6
V gene: TRBV5-1
clone size: once
CDR3 protein: CASSLASFRTSGANVLTF
CDR3 DNA: TGCGCCAGCAGCTTGGCCAGCTTTAGAACCTCTGGGGCCAACGTCCTGACTTTC

D gene: NA
J gene: TRBJ1-1
V gene: TRBV5-5
clone size: NA
CDR3 protein: CASSLVWQEQAFF
CDR3 DNA: TGTGCCAGCAGCTTGGTGTGGCAGGAACAAGCTTTCTTT

D gene: NA
J gene: TRBJ2-2
V gene: TRBV7-8
clone size: NA
CDR3 protein: CASSFPRRLSNTGELFF
CDR3 DNA: TGTGCCAGCAGCTTCCCCAGGCGCCTTTCGAACACCGGGGAGCTGTTTTTT

D gene: TRBD1
J gene: TRBJ2-2
V gene: TRBV7-3
clone size: NA
CDR3 protein: CASSPNRGDGELFF
CDR3 DNA: TGTGCCAGCAGCCCAAACAGGGGTGACGGGGAGCTGTTTTTT

D gene: TRBD1
J gene: TRBJ2-7
V gene: TRBV5-1
clone size: NA
CDR3 protein: CASSFTGQGYEQYF
CDR3 DNA: TGCGCCAGCAGCTTCACGGGACAGGGCTACGAGCAGTACTTC

D gene: TRBD1
J gene: TRBJ1-1
V gene: TRBV18
clone size: few
CDR3 protein: CASSPGQGPNTEAFF
CDR3 DNA: TGTGCCAGCTCACCCGGACAGGGACCGAACACTGAAGCTTTCTTT

D gene: NA
J gene: TRBJ2-3
V gene: TRBV19
clone size: NA
CDR3 protein: CACRGEGRHTQYF
CDR3 DNA: TGTGCCTGCCGGGGAGAGGGGCGGCATACGCAGTATTTT